These 6 T cell receptor beta chains share one sample of origin, sequenced in a study of vaccination effects on CD4 cells after COVID-19. Which antigens these TCRs recognize remains unknown. Prior to sequencing, the ViraFEST assay stimulated PBMC with viral peptide pools, which expanded the antigen-specific CD4+ T cells. When 10 to 11 days of culture had elapsed, CD4+ T cells were isolated. Assay: immunoSEQ multiplex PCR; the TCRdb copy retains only in-frame clones and omits some. The sample has some 20,000 clones, approximately 70% seen once. This sample comprised CD4+ T cells from PBMCs cultured with HCoV-229E spike peptides, obtained before COVID-19 vaccination. The receptors were sampled from a human donor who received a COVID-19 vaccine.

CDR3 sequence: CASSSNSYEQYF. In DNA, the CDR3 is TGCGCCAGCAGCTCCAACTCCTACGAGCAGTACTTC. The chain links TRBV5-1 to TRBJ2-7; D is unresolved. Per germline, CDR1 SGHRS and CDR2 YFSETQ. The V end was cut by 3 bases, the J end by 0 bases, with 4 bases between. This CDR3 has 12 amino acids.

J is TRBJ2-2 and V is TRBV5-1; D perhaps matches TRBD2 (5 bases). This CDR3 has 17 amino acids. With 4 bases removed from V and 2 bases from J, the gap between germline ends came to 18 bases. The germline V gene encodes CDR1 SGHRS and CDR2 YFSETQ. The CDR3 region has the DNA TGCGCCAGCAGCCCTCGGGGTAGCGCCCTTAACACCGGGGAGCTGTTTTTT. This encodes CASSPRGSALNTGELFF.

This clone came up a few times. The genes are TRBV10-1 and TRBJ1-2; no firm D call. Trimming took 3 bases from V and 3 from J, leaving 8 bases between them. From germline, CDR1 is WNHNN and CDR2 SYGVQD (reference sequence). The CDR3 extends over 13 amino acids. The CDR3 coding sequence is TGCGCCAGCAGTGAAGGATTCGACTATGGCTACACCTTC. Translating gives CASSEGFDYGYTF.

V and J are TRBV21-1 and TRBJ1-5. TRBV21-1 is noted as a pseudogene. This CDR3 comprises 14 residues. The CDR3 coding sequence is TGTGCCAGCAGCAAAAAGGACCGCAATCAGCCCCAGCATTTT. This translates into CASSKKDRNQPQHF.

This clone occurred a few times. This chain uses TRBV6-5 with TRBJ1-3; no clear D. The germline gives CDR1 MNHEY, CDR2 SVGAGI. The CDR3 has 14 residues. The V and J ends lost 6 bases and 0 bases respectively, with 9 bases between them. The CDR3 region is CASRGSFSGNTIYF. CDR3 DNA sequence: TGTGCCAGCAGGGGCTCGTTCTCTGGAAACACCATATATTTT.

The rearrangement links TRBV2 to TRBJ1-1, with D perhaps matching TRBD1 (5 bases). The CDR3 consists of 12 residues. Germline V gives CDR1 SNHLY, CDR2 FYNNEI. V shed 5 bases and J shed 6 bases, with 10 bases lying between them. CDR3 sequence: CASSPGTSEAFF. CDR3 coding DNA: TGTGCCAGCAGTCCCGGGACTTCTGAAGCTTTCTTT.